Following are 28 T cell receptor beta chains from one sample sequenced in a study of cytomegalovirus exposure and HLA in healthy donors. PCR used 60 Vbeta primers and 13 Jbeta primers. Assay used: immunoSEQ multiplex PCR; TCRdb lists only in-frame clones, some missing. The profile shows some 87,000 clones, 65% to 85% of them singletons. The sequencing input was PBMCs. The receptors derive from a man aged 25 to 40 in good health and CMV-seronegative.

This clone was seen a handful of times. The chain carries TRBV7-8 and TRBJ1-3, with D perhaps matching TRBD1 (6 bases). Trimming left V 5 bases short and J 3 bases short, with 14 bases between. The CDR3 is made up of 15 amino acids. The germline V gene has CDR1 SGHVS and CDR2 FQNEAQ. The CDR3 region has the DNA TGTGCCAGCAGCGCAGGGGATATGGGTGGAAACACCATATATTTT. This encodes CASSAGDMGGNTIYF.

The chain joins TRBV30 to TRBJ2-7; TRBD2 aligns across 8 bases. With V trimmed by 2 bases and J by 4 bases, 7 bases remained unmatched. This CDR3 contains 14 residues. The germline V gene has CDR1 GTSNPN and CDR2 SVGIG (reference sequence). The CDR3 bases are TGTGCCTGGAGTAGGGTAGCGGGACTTTACGAGCAGTACTTC. Protein product: CAWSRVAGLYEQYF.

On this clone itself: One end of the junction fails to match germline, which may point to a read error. J is TRBJ2-1 and V is TRBV10-1; TRBD2 matches at 9 bases. Germline assignment: CDR1 WNHNN and CDR2 SYGVQD (reference sequence). This CDR3 comprises 17 residues. As DNA, the CDR3 is TGCGCCAGCAGCCGCGGTCCGGGACTAGCATTCTACAATGAGCAGCTCTTC. It is translated as CASSRGPGLAFYNEQLF.

The chain is built from TRBV2 and TRBJ2-5; TRBD2 aligns across 14 bases. The germline V gene has CDR1 SNHLY and CDR2 FYNNEI. The CDR3 has 16 residues. The J segment lost 0 bases and the V segment lost 6 bases, leaving 3 bases of the junction unmatched. CDR3 sequence: CASSWTSGGNQETQYF. The CDR3 bases are TGTGCCAGCAGCTGGACTAGCGGGGGGAACCAAGAGACCCAGTACTTC.

The chain has TRBV5-6 and TRBJ1-2, with 10 bases that match TRBD1. Germline V gives CDR1 SGHDT, CDR2 YYEEEE. CDR3 length: 16 residues. V was pared by 0 bases and J by 2 bases, with 4 bases of the junction left unmatched. The CDR3 is CASSLGQGAANYGYTF. The DNA of the CDR3 is TGTGCCAGCAGCTTGGGACAGGGGGCCGCAAACTATGGCTACACCTTC.

This rearrangement joins TRBV27 to TRBJ2-1; 7 nucleotides align to TRBD2. Trimming at V came to 7 bases and at J to 7 bases, leaving 7 bases not matched to a gene. This CDR3 region has 13 residues. Per germline, CDR1 MNHEY and CDR2 SMNVEV (reference sequence). CDR3 in DNA: TGTGCCAGCACTACAGCGGGGTCGAATGAGCAGTTCTTC. Protein product: CASTTAGSNEQFF.

The chain combines TRBV9 with TRBJ2-7; 12 bases map to TRBD1. The trim removed 3 bases at V and 6 bases at J, leaving 4 bases unmatched. The CDR3 sequence is 14 residues long. The V gene's germline CDR1 is SGDLS and CDR2 YYNGEE. The DNA of the CDR3 is TGTGCCAGCAGCGCTGGGGACAGGGGGCGCGAGCAGTACTTC. It yields the protein CASSAGDRGREQYF.

J is TRBJ2-5 and V is TRBV29-1; possible D gene TRBD2, 6 bases. This CDR3 comprises 13 residues. The germline V and J ends were trimmed by 3 bases and 5 bases, with 13 bases remaining between them. Germline V gene sequence: CDR1 SQVTM, CDR2 ANQGSEA. The CDR3 DNA reads as TGCAGCGTTGACCCTACGGGGAGGGAGACCCAGTACTTC. It codes for CSVDPTGRETQYF.

This clone was counted only a few times. The rearrangement links TRBV7-9 to TRBJ1-1, with D uncertain. Trimming stripped 5 bases from V and 0 bases from J, with 10 bases between. This CDR3 comprises 14 residues. Germline CDR1 SEHNR, CDR2 FQNEAQ (reference sequence). This CDR3 reads CASSQRRVNTEAFF. The DNA for the CDR3 is TGTGCCAGCAGCCAACGGCGGGTGAACACTGAAGCTTTCTTT.

This clone came up once. The V gene is TRBV5-3, the J gene TRBJ2-4; 8 positions agree with TRBD1. TRBV5-3 is flagged as an ORF with uncertain function. The length of the CDR3 is 15 residues. The junction had 11 bases not matched to a gene; V was cut back by 6 bases and J by 6 bases. The CDR3 sequence: CARIRTGCLLNIQYF. In DNA form, the CDR3 reads TGTGCCAGAATCCGGACAGGGTGCCTTTTAAACATTCAGTACTTC.

In this sample, this clone turned up a few times. The chain has TRBV28 and TRBJ1-1; 9 bases map to TRBD1. CDR3 size: 15 residues. The germline V gene encodes CDR1 MDHEN and CDR2 SYDVKM. V shed 6 bases, J shed 0 bases, and the junction held 5 bases outside the gene matches. The CDR3 region has the DNA TGTGCCAGCAGGGCGGGGACAGGGATGAACACTGAAGCTTTCTTT. Encoded protein: CASRAGTGMNTEAFF.

This chain uses TRBV4-3 with TRBJ2-2; the match to TRBD2 covers 7 bases. The CDR3 consists of 16 residues. CDR1 is LGHNA, CDR2 YSLEER, per germline. V dropped 0 bases and J dropped 4; count of bases not matched to a gene: 5. CDR3 coding DNA: TGCGCCAGCAGCCAAGAAGCGGGACCCCTCACCGGGGAGCTGTTTTTT. Translated: CASSQEAGPLTGELFF.

The rearrangement joins TRBV7-3 to TRBJ2-1; 12 positions match TRBD1. CDR1 SGHTA and CDR2 FQGTGA come from the germline V gene. This CDR3 has 16 amino acids. The ends lost 2 bases at V and 4 bases at J; junction bases unmatched: 3. Here the CDR3 reads CASSLGTGGYYNEQFF. As DNA, the CDR3 is TGTGCCAGCAGCTTAGGGACAGGGGGCTATTACAATGAGCAGTTCTTC.

The chain is built from TRBV27 and TRBJ1-1; TRBD1 is a possible D gene (5 bases). The CDR3 consists of 15 residues. Trimming shortened V by 0 bases and J by 4 bases, and 12 bases separated the two germline ends. Germline V gene sequence: CDR1 MNHEY, CDR2 SMNVEV (reference sequence). The CDR3 reads CASSLSRQGSTEAFF. The CDR3 region has the DNA TGTGCCAGCAGTTTATCGAGGCAGGGCAGCACTGAAGCTTTCTTT.

This chain links TRBV4-1 with TRBJ1-1, with D possibly TRBD1 on 5 matching bases. Trimming took off 8 bases at V and 3 bases at J, with 16 bases between the two ends. Germline V CDR1 and CDR2: MGHRA, YSYEKL. This CDR3 comprises 14 residues. The DNA of the CDR3 is TGCGCCAGCGAGAAAATCCTAGGGGACACTGAAGCTTTCTTT. Protein product: CASEKILGDTEAFF.

The chain employs TRBV6-4 and TRBJ2-7, with D perhaps matching TRBD2 (7 bases). CDR3 size: 14 residues. The V gene's germline CDR1 is MRHNA and CDR2 SNTAGT. Deletions cut 7 bases from V and 3 bases from J, with 16 bases between. CDR3 in amino acids: CASIHGGTHYEQYF. CDR3 nucleotides: TGTGCCAGCATCCACGGGGGGACACACTACGAGCAGTACTTC.

The V call is TRBV5-8, the J call TRBJ1-2; 7 positions agree with TRBD1. The CDR3 sequence is 14 residues long. Per germline, CDR1 SGHTS and CDR2 YDEGEE. J lost 4 bases, V lost 4 bases, and 7 bases had no gene match. This CDR3 is CASSEWDRFYGYTF. The CDR3 bases are TGTGCCAGCAGCGAATGGGACAGATTCTATGGCTACACCTTC.

The J gene is TRBJ1-5, the V gene TRBV7-8, with 8 bases lining up with TRBD1. CDR3 length: 14 amino acids. Per germline, CDR1 SGHVS and CDR2 FQNEAQ. Unmatched junction bases numbered 3, after V lost 1 base and J lost 7 bases. The CDR3 nucleotides read TGTGCCAGCAGCTTAGACAGGGGGGAGCAGCCCCAGCATTTT. Translated: CASSLDRGEQPQHF.

J is TRBJ2-1 and V is TRBV30; the match to TRBD2 covers 9 bases. The CDR3 runs 15 residues. Germline assignment: CDR1 GTSNPN and CDR2 SVGIG (reference sequence). With 5 bases clipped from V and 0 bases from J, the junction kept 5 bases outside the gene matches. In DNA form, the CDR3 reads TGTGCCTGGGAAATAGCGGGGGTCTCCTACAATGAGCAGTTCTTC. It encodes CAWEIAGVSYNEQFF.

This clone was seen just once. V usage is TRBV28 and J usage is TRBJ2-7; D not certain. Trimming took off 8 bases at V and 1 base at J, with 12 bases between the two ends. Germline V lookup: CDR1 MDHEN, CDR2 SYDVKM. The CDR3 totals 13 residues. The CDR3 spells CASARHHSYEQYF. The CDR3, as DNA: TGTGCCAGCGCCCGACACCATTCCTACGAGCAGTACTTC.

CDR3 nucleotide sequence: TGTGCCAGCAGTCCGAGGACGGGGTTGAACTATGGCTACACCTTC. It is translated as CASSPRTGLNYGYTF. The chain couples TRBV27 to TRBJ1-2; D remains ambiguous. The CDR3 covers 15 residues. The ends were cut back, 5 bases at V and 2 bases at J, with 15 bases in the middle. Germline lookup yields CDR1 MNHEY and CDR2 SMNVEV (reference sequence).

This chain uses TRBV23-1 with TRBJ1-5; 7 nucleotides align to TRBD1. TRBV23-1 is an ORF, and what it does is uncertain. The CDR3 covers 19 residues. V lost 0 bases to trimming and J lost 0 bases; unmatched junction nucleotides: 11. CDR3 loop: CASSQSTGEDDCSNQPQHF. Here the CDR3 DNA reads TGCGCCAGCAGTCAATCTACAGGGGAGGATGACTGTAGCAATCAGCCCCAGCATTTT.

The J gene is TRBJ1-1, the V gene TRBV19, with unresolved D. V lost 3 bases, J lost 8 bases, and 13 bases lay in between. The CDR3 has 13 residues. Germline V gene sequence: CDR1 LNHDA, CDR2 SQIVND (reference sequence). CDR3 region: CASSIKVGREAFF. The CDR3 nucleotides are TGTGCCAGTAGTATTAAGGTGGGCAGGGAAGCTTTCTTT.

This chain links TRBV7-9 with TRBJ1-2, with 7 bases fitting TRBD1. This CDR3 spans 16 amino acids. The J segment lost 7 bases and the V segment lost 2 bases, leaving 13 bases of the junction unmatched. Looked up from germline, CDR1 is SEHNR and CDR2 is FQNEAQ (reference sequence). The CDR3: CASSLIKGPGQAGYTF. Here the CDR3 DNA reads TGTGCCAGCAGCTTAATAAAAGGTCCTGGACAGGCTGGCTACACCTTC.

The CDR3 sequence is CASSVVRTTDNTEAFF. In DNA form, the CDR3 reads TGTGCCAGCAGCGTAGTACGGACAACTGATAACACTGAAGCTTTCTTT. J is TRBJ1-1 and V is TRBV9, with D possibly being TRBD1 (5 bases). There are 16 residues in the CDR3. V was trimmed by 0 bases and J by 2 bases, leaving 14 bases between them. Germline CDR1 SGDLS, CDR2 YYNGEE.

The rearrangement uses TRBV5-4 and TRBJ1-1; TRBD1 aligns across 8 bases. The germline CDR1 and CDR2 sequences are SGHNT and YYREEE (reference sequence). V was clipped by 3 bases and J by 0 bases; unmatched bases: 13. The CDR3 totals 18 residues. The CDR3 region has the DNA TGTGCCAGCAGCTCCGAGCTAAGGACAGGGTGGGTGAACACTGAAGCTTTCTTT. It codes for CASSSELRTGWVNTEAFF.

The J gene is TRBJ1-1, the V gene TRBV15, with 7 bases matching TRBD1. The germline V gene encodes CDR1 LNHNV and CDR2 YYDKDF (reference sequence). With 5 bases clipped from V and 5 bases from J, the junction kept 8 bases outside the gene matches. CDR3 length: 14 residues. The CDR3 DNA reads TGTGCCACCAGCTGGCATTCGACAGGGACTGAAGCTTTCTTT. This sequence encodes CATSWHSTGTEAFF.

The CDR3 DNA follows: TGTGCCAGCAGTTTAAGGGGAGGGGTGACTGAAGCTTTCTTT. Its translation is CASSLRGGVTEAFF. The V and J genes are TRBV28 and TRBJ1-1; tentative D call: TRBD1 (5 bases). CDR3 length: 14 residues. Germline assignment: CDR1 MDHEN and CDR2 SYDVKM. The V end was cut by 2 bases, the J end by 5 bases, with 12 bases between.